This paragraph covers one T cell receptor (beta chain) sequence. Its antigen is currently unknown. The sample comes from a study of shared clonotypes between healthy human individuals. Clones were sequenced by immunoSEQ multiplex PCR, and TCRdb holds only the in-frame ones, with some missing. The sample consists of some 2,500,000 clones, approximately 90% of them appearing once. Study-wide points: All-four-donor shared clonotypes had higher generation probabilities than non-shared clonotypes did. Blood alone was sampled, and tissue repertoires likely differ.

Sequencing was done on a sample of naive CD4+ T cells from PBMCs. Sample subset: CD45RA+ positively selected. The TCR sequence derives from a young man in good health. Some clones in this sample may be carry-over from other donors' samples.

In nucleotides, the CDR3 is TGTGCCAGCAGCTTAGTTTGGACAGGGATGGAGACCCAGTACTTC. Amino acids: CASSLVWTGMETQYF. This rearrangement joins TRBV7-2 to TRBJ2-5; TRBD1 matches 8 bases. This CDR3 has 15 amino acids. V shed 1 base and J 5 bases; nucleotides not matched to a gene: 6. From germline, CDR1 is SGHTA and CDR2 FQGNSA. The full variable domain, rest sourced from reference TRBV7-2 and TRBJ2-5, is GAGVSQSPSNKVTEKGKDVELRCDPISGHTALYWYRQSLGQGLEFLIYFQGNSAPDKSGLPSDRFSAERTGGSVSTLTIQRTQQEDSAVYLCASSLVWTGMETQYFGPGTRLLVL.